A selection of T cell receptor beta chains follows, all from one sample in a study of shared clonotypes between healthy human individuals. Clones were read by immunoSEQ multiplex PCR, and TCRdb kept only the in-frame ones, dropping some. The sample carries some 600,000 clones, approximately 96% recorded once. The sequencing sample was made of naive CD8+ T cells sorted from blood. The receptor source for this set is a woman aged 30 to 39 in good health. CDR3s include the opening cysteine and the closing phenylalanine or tryptophan. The D gene is left open where the match is weak. Some rows mark clone size as missing; the rest say once, few, many or name a class of expanded clone.

>TRBJ2-7|NA|TRBV28|TRBD1
CASSETGNSYEQYF
TGTGCCAGCAGTGAGACAGGGAATTCCTACGAGCAGTACTTC
>TRBJ2-2|NA|TRBV19|TRBD2
CASSIVVPKRGENTGELFF
TGTGCCAGTAGTATAGTAGTCCCAAAGCGGGGAGAGAACACCGGGGAGCTGTTTTTT
>TRBJ2-3|once|TRBV2|NA
CASRDSPSTDTQYF
TGTGCCAGTCGGGACTCTCCTAGCACAGATACGCAGTATTTT
>TRBJ2-7|NA|TRBV27|NA
CASSSGVHEQYF
TGTGCCAGCAGTTCAGGGGTCCACGAGCAGTACTTC
>TRBJ2-1|NA|TRBV27|TRBD2
CASSSGTSGMNEQFF
TGTGCCAGCAGCTCCGGGACTAGCGGGATGAATGAGCAGTTCTTC
>TRBJ1-1|NA|TRBV6-1|NA
CASSEDFGGEADTEAFF
TGTGCCAGCAGTGAAGACTTCGGAGGGGAGGCGGACACTGAAGCTTTCTTT
>TRBJ2-3|NA|TRBV19|TRBD2
CASSIAGGSTDTQYF
TGTGCCAGTAGTATTGCGGGAGGGAGCACAGATACGCAGTATTTT
>TRBJ1-4|once|TRBV5-6|TRBD1
CASSLVPGQGEKLFF
TGTGCCAGCAGCTTGGTGCCGGGACAGGGTGAAAAACTGTTTTTT
>TRBJ2-1|NA|TRBV27|NA
CASSPGTTGVNEQFF
TGTGCCAGCTCCCCAGGGACGACAGGCGTGAATGAGCAGTTCTTC
>TRBJ2-1|NA|TRBV5-1|NA
CASGRRLEKTNEQFF
TGCGCCAGCGGTAGAAGACTGGAAAAAACCAATGAGCAGTTCTTC
>TRBJ2-1|NA|TRBV7-9|NA
CATCPSEACPNEQFF
TGTGCCACGTGCCCTTCGGAAGCATGTCCCAATGAGCAGTTCTTC
>TRBJ2-2|once|TRBV7-3|NA
CASSGTQNTGELFF
TGTGCCAGCAGCGGGACACAGAACACCGGGGAGCTGTTTTTT
>TRBJ2-7|NA|TRBV5-6|NA
CASSFKQGRVNEQYF
TGTGCCAGCAGCTTCAAACAGGGAAGGGTGAACGAGCAGTACTTC
>TRBJ2-7|NA|TRBV7-9|TRBD1
CASSLGQGARDEQYF
TGTGCCAGCAGCTTAGGACAGGGGGCTCGCGACGAGCAGTACTTC
>TRBJ1-2|NA|TRBV27|TRBD1
CASRGTGQGLYGYTF
TGTGCCAGCAGGGGAACGGGACAGGGACTCTATGGCTACACCTTC
>TRBJ2-1|NA|TRBV7-9|NA
CASSRITEQFF
TGTGCCAGCAGCCGGATCACCGAGCAGTTCTTC
>TRBJ2-7|NA|TRBV15|TRBD2
CATSTSSIFELAGPYEQYF
TGTGCCACCAGCACGTCTTCAATTTTTGAGCTAGCGGGACCCTACGAGCAGTACTTC
>TRBJ2-3|NA|TRBV5-4|NA
CASRPDWAEFDTQYF
TGTGCCAGCAGACCGGATTGGGCAGAGTTTGATACGCAGTATTTT
>TRBJ2-7|NA|TRBV5-1|NA
CASSYYRSSYEQYF
TGCGCCAGCAGCTATTACAGGAGCTCCTACGAGCAGTACTTC
>TRBJ1-1|NA|TRBV10-3|NA
CAISDFRLGLFTAEAFF
TGTGCCATCAGTGACTTCCGACTTGGACTATTTACTGCTGAAGCTTTCTTT
>TRBJ1-6|NA|TRBV30|NA
CAWSDRVESYNSPLHF
TGTGCCTGGAGTGACAGGGTTGAATCCTATAATTCACCCCTCCACTTT
>TRBJ1-3|NA|TRBV28|TRBD1
CASSQATGAGTIYF
TGTGCCAGCAGTCAAGCGACAGGGGCCGGCACCATATATTTT
>TRBJ2-7|NA|TRBV11-1|NA
CASSVGLTESSYEQYF
TGTGCCAGCAGCGTGGGCCTGACGGAGAGCTCCTACGAGCAGTACTTC
>TRBJ2-7|NA|TRBV7-9|NA
CASSSGGTFPYEQYF
TGTGCCAGCAGCTCCGGCGGTACATTCCCCTACGAGCAGTACTTC
>TRBJ2-7|NA|TRBV11-2|TRBD1
CASSFSGTAYEQYF
TGTGCCAGCAGCTTTTCTGGGACAGCCTACGAGCAGTACTTC
>TRBJ2-7|NA|TRBV5-5|TRBD2
CASSLWEGYSYEQYF
TGTGCCAGCAGCTTGTGGGAGGGCTACTCCTACGAGCAGTACTTC
>TRBJ1-3|NA|TRBV19|NA
CACYDLRSGNTIYF
TGTGCCTGTTACGACCTCCGCTCTGGAAACACCATATATTTT
>TRBJ2-7|NA|TRBV7-9|NA
CASSLIAYEQYF
TGTGCCAGCAGCTTGATAGCCTACGAGCAGTACTTC
>TRBJ2-1|once|TRBV11-3|TRBD2
CASSLYSGSSYNEQFF
TGTGCCAGCAGCCTTTATAGCGGGAGCTCCTACAATGAGCAGTTCTTC
>TRBJ2-7|NA|TRBV14|NA
CASSQQGGPYEQYF
TGTGCCAGCAGCCAACAGGGGGGACCCTACGAGCAGTACTTC
>TRBJ2-2|NA|TRBV28|NA
CASSPAGTGNTGELFF
TGTGCCAGCAGTCCCGCTGGGACGGGGAACACCGGGGAGCTGTTTTTT
>TRBJ2-7|NA|TRBV28|TRBD2
CASSLQLAGVDEQYF
TGTGCCAGCAGTCTCCAACTAGCGGGAGTGGACGAGCAGTACTTC
>TRBJ2-1|NA|TRBV28|NA
CASSLRPGQPYNEQFF
TGTGCCAGCAGTTTAAGGCCCGGACAGCCCTACAATGAGCAGTTCTTC
>TRBJ2-1|once|TRBV29-1|TRBD2
CSSEGLAGVGDEQFF
TGCAGCTCTGAGGGGCTAGCGGGAGTCGGGGATGAGCAGTTCTTC
>TRBJ2-1|NA|TRBV29-1|TRBD2
CSVEDPLAGYNEQFF
TGCAGCGTTGAAGATCCCCTAGCGGGCTACAATGAGCAGTTCTTC
>TRBJ2-7|NA|TRBV28|TRBD2
CASSTDARLAGVLNEQYF
TGTGCCAGCAGTACCGACGCTAGACTAGCGGGAGTTCTGAACGAGCAGTACTTC
>TRBJ2-2|NA|TRBV27|TRBD1
CASRVTGGAGTGELFF
TGTGCCAGCAGAGTGACAGGGGGCGCCGGAACCGGGGAGCTGTTTTTT
>TRBJ2-6|NA|TRBV6-5|NA
CASSPAGANVLTF
TGTGCCAGCAGTCCCGCGGGGGCCAACGTCCTGACTTTC
>TRBJ1-1|NA|TRBV19|NA
CASTPPTDTEAFF
TGTGCCAGTACACCTCCAACGGACACTGAAGCTTTCTTT
>TRBJ1-1|NA|TRBV27|TRBD1
CASSLGTVGEAFF
TGTGCCAGCAGTTTAGGGACAGTGGGTGAAGCTTTCTTT
>TRBJ2-2|NA|TRBV27|NA
CASSFSLTGELFF
TGTGCCAGCAGTTTCTCCCTAACCGGGGAGCTGTTTTTT
>TRBJ1-2|NA|TRBV6-6|NA
CASSYSTLGANYGYTF
TGTGCCAGCAGTTACTCGACCCTTGGGGCTAACTATGGCTACACCTTC
>TRBJ2-5|NA|TRBV28|NA
CASSPHQDLDQETQYF
TGTGCCAGCAGTCCACACCAGGATTTAGACCAAGAGACCCAGTACTTC
>TRBJ2-1|NA|TRBV2|TRBD2
CASRGLAVNEQFF
TGTGCCAGCAGAGGGCTAGCGGTCAATGAGCAGTTCTTC
>TRBJ1-5|NA|TRBV27|TRBD1
CASRVTGANQPQHF
TGTGCCAGCAGGGTAACAGGGGCTAATCAGCCCCAGCATTTT
>TRBJ1-2|NA|TRBV7-9|NA
CASSPPGTINYGYTF
TGTGCCAGCAGCCCGCCCGGGACAATTAACTATGGCTACACCTTC
>TRBJ2-1|NA|TRBV19|TRBD2
CASSILAGVSSYNEQFF
TGTGCCAGTAGTATTCTAGCGGGGGTTAGCTCCTACAATGAGCAGTTCTTC
>TRBJ1-5|NA|TRBV27|NA
CASSSSGSNQPQHF
TGTGCCAGCAGTTCTTCTGGTTCTAATCAGCCCCAGCATTTT
>TRBJ1-5|NA|TRBV28|NA
CASRPGFGNQPQHF
TGTGCCAGCAGGCCTGGGTTTGGAAATCAGCCCCAGCATTTT
>TRBJ2-2|NA|TRBV19|NA
CASSSTWREYDGELFF
TGTGCCAGTAGTTCCACATGGCGGGAATATGACGGGGAGCTGTTTTTT
>TRBJ1-6|NA|TRBV28|TRBD1
CASSFGTGQTPLHF
TGTGCCAGCAGTTTCGGGACAGGGCAAACACCCCTCCACTTT